What follows are 4 T cell receptor beta chains derived from one specimen sequenced in a study of metastatic and nonmetastatic thyroid tumors. With MiXCR, TCRdb called clones anew from the PCR reads. Found here are several thousand clones, 3.3% of them singletons; the top ten hold over 15%. Patients had received no treatment of any kind before thyroid surgery. The sample was tumor tissue. The origin of the receptors is a female donor with papillary thyroid cancer or a benign thyroid nodule (not recorded which). Some clones in this sample may be carry-over from other donors' samples.

This clone has ten or more counts. The chain links TRBV3-1 to TRBJ2-2; TRBD2 might be the D (6 bases). Looked up from germline, CDR1 is LGHDT and CDR2 is YNNKEL (reference sequence). Trimming stripped 4 bases from V and 5 bases from J, with 17 bases between. The CDR3 contains 16 residues. CDR3 region: CASSLLPGGATGELFF. CDR3 coding DNA: TGTGCCAGCAGCCTCCTTCCCGGGGGAGCGACCGGGGAGCTGTTTTTT.

By proportion, this clone is medium-sized. The V call is TRBV2, the J call TRBJ1-6; D remains ambiguous. The CDR3 sequence is 13 residues long. V shed 8 bases and J shed 3 bases, with 8 bases lying between them. Germline CDR1 SNHLY, CDR2 FYNNEI. In nucleotides, the CDR3 is TGTGCCAGCCGGGAAGACTATAATTCACCCCTCCACTTT. It is translated as CASREDYNSPLHF.

Judged by abundance, this clone is medium-sized (0.01 to 0.1%). V and J are TRBV7-3 and TRBJ2-2; 9 nucleotides match TRBD2. Per the germline V gene, CDR1 is SGHTA and CDR2 is FQGTGA. This CDR3 region has 16 residues. Trimming cost V 5 bases and J 5 bases; bases outside gene matches: 9. The CDR3 here is CASSLNSGSGTGELFF. The CDR3 DNA reads TGTGCCAGCAGCCTAAATAGCGGGAGTGGGACCGGGGAGCTGTTTTTT.

By share, this clone ranks as medium-sized. The rearrangement uses TRBV11-2 and TRBJ2-7, with a possible D match to TRBD2 (5 bases). From germline, CDR1 is SGHAT and CDR2 FQNNGV. The CDR3 has 13 residues. V was trimmed by 3 bases and J by 1 base, leaving 7 bases between them. The CDR3, as DNA: TGTGCCAGCAGCTTTGGAGGATCCTACGAGCAGTACTTC. This codes for CASSFGGSYEQYF.